The next 13 T cell receptor beta chains were all read from a single sample in a study of response to subunit inactivated influenza vaccine. TCRdb reprocessed the RT-PCR reads with MiXCR, giving one entry per CDR3 protein. Among 500,000 to 600,000 distinct CDR3 sequences listed, 12% were seen once. Sequencing was performed on PBMCs from blood, taken on the day of vaccination. Receptors originate from a man aged 45-65 years who received an inactivated influenza vaccine.

This clonotype came up a few times. The chain couples TRBV11-2 to TRBJ2-1; the D gene is possibly TRBD2 (5 bases). CDR1 is SGHAT and CDR2 is FQNNGV in the germline V gene. The CDR3 runs to 18 residues. V gave up 5 bases and J gave up 0 bases, with 20 bases separating them. The CDR3 spells CASSPIVGRLSSYNEQFF. The CDR3 DNA follows: TGTGCCAGCAGCCCTATAGTTGGGAGACTCAGCTCCTACAATGAGCAGTTCTTC.

There are many counts of this clonotype. The V call is TRBV5-1, the J call TRBJ2-5; a weak D match, TRBD2 (5 bases). The CDR3 consists of 13 residues. The ends were cut back, 4 bases at V and 1 base at J, with 8 bases in the middle. CDR1 is SGHRS and CDR2 is YFSETQ in the germline V gene. The CDR3 reads CASSRGPQETQYF. The DNA for the CDR3 is TGCGCCAGCAGCCGAGGGCCCCAAGAGACCCAGTACTTC.

This clonotype turned up a few times. V usage is TRBV7-8 and J usage is TRBJ2-2; D remains unclear. The CDR3 is 16 amino acids. Germline loops: CDR1 SGHVS, CDR2 FQNEAQ. Trimming stripped 6 bases from V and 0 bases from J, with 14 bases between. Here the CDR3 DNA reads TGTGCCAGCAGGATAATGGTGGGGACGAACACCGGGGAGCTGTTTTTT. Amino acids: CASRIMVGTNTGELFF. The entire variable domain, with the rest obtained from reference TRBV7-8 and TRBJ2-2, is as follows: GAGVSQSPRYKVAKRGQDVALRCDPISGHVSLFWYQQALGQGPEFLTYFQNEAQLDKSGLPSDRFFAERPEGSVSTLKIQRTQQEDSAVYLCASRIMVGTNTGELFFGEGSRLTVL.

This clonotype was detected ten times or more. At one boundary the junction diverges from the germline segment, which might be a read error. The J gene is TRBJ2-7, the V gene TRBV4-2, with 12 positions matching TRBD2. The V gene's germline CDR1 is LGHNA and CDR2 YNFKEQ. CDR3 length: 14 amino acids. In nucleotides, the CDR3 is TGTGCCAGCAGCCAAGAGGGGACTAGCGGGCGCATTTTATTC. Its protein product is CASSQEGTSGRILF.

This clonotype came up a few times. The chain couples TRBV19 to TRBJ2-2, with TRBD2 matching 7 bases. Trimming at V came to 7 bases and at J to 6 bases, leaving 5 bases not matched to a gene. The CDR3 covers 13 residues. Germline CDR1 LNHDA, CDR2 SQIVND (reference sequence). CDR3 in DNA: TGTGCCAGTAACCAAGCGGGGCCCGGGGAGCTGTTTTTT. This sequence encodes CASNQAGPGELFF.

This clonotype has a handful of counts. The rearrangement links TRBV27 to TRBJ2-2; TRBD1 aligns across 8 bases. Germline V gives CDR1 MNHEY, CDR2 SMNVEV (reference sequence). The CDR3 is 16 residues long. Losses at the gene ends were 5 bases for V and 3 bases for J; bases not matched to a gene: 8. CDR3 amino acids: CASSPRTGQYTGELFF. The CDR3 DNA follows: TGTGCCAGCAGTCCTAGGACAGGGCAGTACACCGGGGAGCTGTTTTTT.

This chain uses TRBV9 with TRBJ1-3; D not certain. The germline V gene has CDR1 SGDLS and CDR2 YYNGEE. The V end lost 4 bases, the J end lost 2 bases, and 13 bases lay between the germline ends. CDR3 length equals 15 residues. CDR3: CASSQLVSPGNTIYF. Written as DNA, the CDR3 is TGTGCCAGCAGCCAACTTGTCTCGCCTGGAAACACCATATATTTT.

This clonotype showed up many times. The chain employs TRBV7-9 and TRBJ1-1, with a possible D match to TRBD1 (5 bases). V lost 3 bases and J 0 bases, leaving 8 bases between the germline ends. Looked up from germline, CDR1 is SEHNR and CDR2 is FQNEAQ (reference sequence). The CDR3 length is 14 residues. The CDR3 loop reads CASSFGHLNTEAFF. The DNA for the CDR3 is TGTGCCAGCAGCTTTGGACATCTGAACACTGAAGCTTTCTTT.

This sequence joins TRBV19 and TRBJ1-5; a weak D match, TRBD1 (5 bases). This CDR3 spans 17 amino acids. The V end lost 7 bases, the J end lost 0 bases, and 19 bases lay between the germline ends. Germline V gene lookup returns CDR1 LNHDA and CDR2 SQIVND (reference sequence). CDR3 coding DNA: TGTGCCAGTACCGGAGGGACCGTCATATCTAGCAATCAGCCCCAGCATTTT. Translated: CASTGGTVISSNQPQHF.

The J gene is TRBJ1-1, the V gene TRBV5-1; D ambiguous. Germline V lookup: CDR1 SGHRS, CDR2 YFSETQ. This CDR3 spans 15 amino acids. V lost 0 bases, J lost 1 base, and 10 bases lay in between. The CDR3 DNA is TGCGCCAGCAGCTTGGGTGCCACCAGGAACACTGAAGCTTTCTTT. It codes for CASSLGATRNTEAFF.

This clonotype was counted only a few times. The rearrangement joins TRBV7-8 to TRBJ2-1; 8 bases map to TRBD1. Germline V lookup: CDR1 SGHVS, CDR2 FQNEAQ. V was clipped by 1 base and J by 6 bases; unmatched bases: 5. The CDR3 contains 15 residues. The CDR3 DNA reads as TGTGCCAGCAGCTTAGTAGGACAGGGTAGCAATGAGCAGTTCTTC. Protein product: CASSLVGQGSNEQFF.

The chain links TRBV20-1 to TRBJ2-1; 9 bases fit TRBD2. This CDR3 has 14 amino acids. Germline loops: CDR1 DFQATT, CDR2 SNEGSKA (reference sequence). V trimming: 5 bases; J trimming: 1 base; junction bases outside the gene matches: 3. CDR3: CSAASGTSYNEQFF. The CDR3 DNA reads as TGCAGTGCTGCTAGCGGGACTTCCTACAATGAGCAGTTCTTC.

This clonotype was found many times. The CDR3: CASSQDGAGIAQETQYF. CDR3 in DNA: TGCGCCAGCAGCCAAGATGGGGCAGGGATAGCCCAAGAGACCCAGTACTTC. The chain is built from TRBV4-1 and TRBJ2-5; the D gene is possibly TRBD1 (5 bases). Germline CDR1 is MGHRA and CDR2 is YSYEKL. The V end was cut by 0 bases, the J end by 1 base, with 15 bases between. The CDR3 runs 17 residues.